This T cell receptor (beta chain) was identified in a study of T-cell memory formation after mild COVID-19. Turning to the study itself: Most TCR clusters belonged to a single donor.

Broader study findings: From day 15 to 85, contracting clones were balanced between CD4 and CD8, whereas later expanders leaned toward CD4+.

From 5'RACE with constant-segment primers came TCR alpha and TCR beta cDNA libraries that carried sample barcodes and UMIs. A single record per CDR3 protein comes from TCRdb applying MiXCR to the 5' RACE reads. The sample has a few hundred thousand distinct CDR3 sequences, 25% seen once. Trimming removed 0 bases at V and 0 bases at J, with 15 bases between. This CDR3 is 17 amino acids long. Per germline, CDR1 DFQATT and CDR2 SNEGSKA (reference sequence). This clonotype was observed a single time. Its cognate antigen is unknown. The chain joins TRBV20-1 to TRBJ1-3, with a weak D call TRBD1 (5 bases). The sequenced sample consisted of PBMCs or a T cell subset sorted from them (not recorded which). This receptor was identified in an adult woman who had mild COVID-19 (a few samples of this study predate the infection). Cell type and time point are not known. In DNA, the CDR3 is TGCAGTGCTAGAGAGGGGCTTGGGGGATCCTCTGGAAACACCATATATTTT. It specifies CSAREGLGGSSGNTIYF.